This T cell receptor beta chain was identified during a study of PD-L1 blockade in urothelial cancer. The CDR3 contains 17 residues. The J segment lost 2 bases and the V segment lost 1 base, leaving 7 bases of the junction unmatched. Germline V gives CDR1 MGHRA, CDR2 YSYEKL. The data were produced by immunoSEQ multiplex PCR, yet TCRdb's version contains in-frame clones alone and is incomplete. The sample lists fewer than 75,000 clones; under 90% were seen once. Noted time point: pretreatment peripheral blood. This TCR came from an older man with urothelial cancer. V and J are TRBV4-1 and TRBJ2-1, with 8 bases that match TRBD2. The sequencing here drew on PBMCs, taken around atezolizumab (anti-PD-L1) treatment. DNA of the CDR3: TGCGCCAGCAGCCAAGGGCAAGCGGGAGTCCCCTACAATGAGCAGTTCTTC. It translates to CASSQGQAGVPYNEQFF.